This T cell receptor beta chain was found in a study of blood T cells in healthy people across ages. Study-level findings and limits: Significant beta diversity loss was already apparent by age approximately 40, declining roughly linearly.

The second PCR ran roughly 6 to 11 cycles with a sample-barcoded 5' primer and J-beta primers. Every cDNA was tagged by a template-switch adaptor with 12 random nucleotides. One entry per CDR3 protein, called by TCRdb with MiXCR from the 5' RACE reads. The sample consists of some 940,000 distinct CDR3 sequences, roughly 29% of them appearing once. In this sample, this clonotype turned up a few times. Its specificity is not known. The V end was cut by 1 base, the J end by 1 base, with 10 bases between. CDR1 is SNHLY and CDR2 is FYNNEI in the germline V gene. This CDR3 comprises 15 residues. Each sample provided at least 5.5 micrograms of extracted total RNA. Separately, the same data were catalogued under a study of T cells of mothers and their children.

The sequenced material came from blood. This chain joins TRBV2 and TRBJ1-1; TRBD1 is a possible D gene (6 bases). This sequence was found in a middle-aged woman in good health. This chain's CDR3 is CASSEVGRGNTEAFF. For the CDR3, the DNA is TGTGCCAGCAGTGAAGTTGGCAGGGGGAACACTGAAGCTTTCTTT.